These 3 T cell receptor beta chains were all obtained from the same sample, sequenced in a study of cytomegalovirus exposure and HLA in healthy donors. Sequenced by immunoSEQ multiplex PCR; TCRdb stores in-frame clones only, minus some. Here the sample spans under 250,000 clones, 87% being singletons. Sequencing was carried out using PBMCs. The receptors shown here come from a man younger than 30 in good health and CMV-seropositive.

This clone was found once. In DNA form, the CDR3 reads TGCAGCGTTGGAGGCGGTGGCGGGAGCACAGATACGCAGTATTTT. Its protein product is CSVGGGGGSTDTQYF. V usage is TRBV29-1 and J usage is TRBJ2-3, with D perhaps matching TRBD2 (5 bases). From germline, CDR1 is SQVTM and CDR2 ANQGSEA. This CDR3 is 15 amino acids long. With 4 bases removed from V and 0 bases from J, the gap between germline ends came to 14 bases.

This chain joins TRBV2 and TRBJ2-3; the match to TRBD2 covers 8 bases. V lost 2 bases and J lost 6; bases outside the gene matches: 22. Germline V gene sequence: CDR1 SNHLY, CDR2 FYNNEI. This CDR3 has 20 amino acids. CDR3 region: CASSERAASISGELGDTQYF. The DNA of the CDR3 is TGTGCCAGCAGTGAAAGGGCCGCCAGTATTAGCGGGGAGCTTGGCGATACGCAGTATTTT.

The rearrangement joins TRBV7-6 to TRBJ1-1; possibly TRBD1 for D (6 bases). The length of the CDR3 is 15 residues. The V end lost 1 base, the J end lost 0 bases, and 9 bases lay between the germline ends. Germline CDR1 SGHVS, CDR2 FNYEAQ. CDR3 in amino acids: CASSLGSGVNTEAFF. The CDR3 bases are TGTGCCAGCAGCTTAGGGTCAGGGGTGAACACTGAAGCTTTCTTT.